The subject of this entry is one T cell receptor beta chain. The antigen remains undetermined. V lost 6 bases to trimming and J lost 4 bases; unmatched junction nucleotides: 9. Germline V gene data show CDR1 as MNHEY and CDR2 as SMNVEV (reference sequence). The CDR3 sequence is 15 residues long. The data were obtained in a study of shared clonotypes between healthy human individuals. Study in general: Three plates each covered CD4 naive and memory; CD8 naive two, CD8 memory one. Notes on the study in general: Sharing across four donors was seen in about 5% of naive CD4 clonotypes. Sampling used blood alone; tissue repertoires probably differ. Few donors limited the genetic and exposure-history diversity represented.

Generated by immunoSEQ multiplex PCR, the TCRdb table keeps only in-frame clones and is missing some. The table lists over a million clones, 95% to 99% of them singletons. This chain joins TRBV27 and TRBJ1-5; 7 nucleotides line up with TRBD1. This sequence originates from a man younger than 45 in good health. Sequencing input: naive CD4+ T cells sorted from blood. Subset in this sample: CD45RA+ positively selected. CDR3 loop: CASRPNRGRNQPQHF. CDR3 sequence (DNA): TGTGCCAGCAGGCCTAACAGGGGCAGGAATCAGCCCCAGCATTTT.